This T cell receptor beta chain was retrieved from a study of blood T cell repertoires in COVID-19. About the study: The study drew acute and convalescent COVID-19 samples from the United States, Italy and Spain. PBMCs, B-cell-depleted T cells, or T cells were the source of the cDNA or gDNA that made up the material.

Sequencing was performed with immunoSEQ multiplex PCR; in TCRdb, only in-frame clones are kept and a portion is missing. The sample holds about 140,000 clones, 77% seen once. With 3 bases removed from V and 3 bases from J, the gap between germline ends came to 14 bases. Germline V gives CDR1 MGHDK, CDR2 SYGVNS. The CDR3 has 15 amino acids. The sequenced sample was peripheral blood. The receptor comes from a woman aged 50 to 60 with active or convalescent COVID-19. The chain uses TRBV25-1 and TRBJ1-2; D is possibly TRBD1 (6 bases). The DNA of the CDR3 is TGTGCCAGCAGTGATTCCCCAGGGGAATACTATGGCTACACCTTC. It translates to CASSDSPGEYYGYTF.